This T cell receptor beta chain was recovered during a study of cytomegalovirus exposure and HLA in healthy donors. Study-wide points: Presence/absence analyses rested on an assumption that sequencing depth was roughly uniform across donors.

Germline assignment: CDR1 MDHEN and CDR2 SYDVKM. The V and J ends lost 4 bases and 5 bases respectively, with 9 bases between them. CDR3 length: 14 amino acids. On this clone itself: Its target is not known.

The PCR used 60 Vbeta and 13 Jbeta primers. Some clones are missing from TCRdb's copy, which holds only in-frame ones; the method was immunoSEQ multiplex PCR. The data hold 240,000 or so clones, with 81% observed a single time. At sampling all donors were nominally healthy, likely with unrecorded immune exposures. The rearrangement joins TRBV28 to TRBJ2-6, with a weak D call TRBD1 (5 bases). This TCR was sampled from a woman aged 55-69 years in good health and CMV-seropositive. The sample comprised PBMCs. CDR3 coding DNA: TGTGCCAGCAGTTCCAGGACAAGGGCCAACGTCCTGACTTTC. This translates into CASSSRTRANVLTF.